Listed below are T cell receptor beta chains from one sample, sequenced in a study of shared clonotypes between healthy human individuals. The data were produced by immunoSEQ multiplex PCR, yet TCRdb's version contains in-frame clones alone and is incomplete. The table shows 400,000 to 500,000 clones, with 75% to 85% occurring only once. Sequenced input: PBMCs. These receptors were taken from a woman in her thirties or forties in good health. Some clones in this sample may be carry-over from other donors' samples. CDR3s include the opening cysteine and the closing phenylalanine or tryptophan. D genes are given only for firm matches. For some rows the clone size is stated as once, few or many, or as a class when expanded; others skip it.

CDR3 protein: CASSLPSGGYNEQFF; CDR3 DNA: TGTGCCAGCAGCTTGCCCTCAGGCGGGTACAATGAGCAGTTCTTC; clone size: -; V gene: TRBV5-4; D gene: -; J gene: TRBJ2-1
CDR3 protein: CAWSVAAAYQPQHF; CDR3 DNA: TGTGCCTGGAGTGTTGCGGCAGCTTATCAGCCCCAGCATTTT; clone size: once; V gene: TRBV30; D gene: -; J gene: TRBJ1-5
CDR3 protein: CSVDGIYGYTF; CDR3 DNA: TGCAGTGTTGACGGGATCTATGGCTACACCTTC; clone size: -; V gene: TRBV20-1; D gene: -; J gene: TRBJ1-2
CDR3 protein: CAWNRLAGLHEQYF; CDR3 DNA: TGTGCCTGGAACAGACTAGCGGGTCTCCACGAGCAGTACTTC; clone size: -; V gene: TRBV30; D gene: TRBD2; J gene: TRBJ2-7
CDR3 protein: CAWRLAGGPDEQFF; CDR3 DNA: TGTGCCTGGAGATTAGCGGGAGGACCGGATGAGCAGTTCTTC; clone size: -; V gene: TRBV30; D gene: TRBD2; J gene: TRBJ2-1
CDR3 protein: CASRNSGDAETQYF; CDR3 DNA: TGTGCCAGCAGAAATAGCGGGGATGCTGAGACCCAGTACTTC; clone size: -; V gene: TRBV28; D gene: TRBD2; J gene: TRBJ2-5
CDR3 protein: CASRQGGVTDTQYF; CDR3 DNA: TGCGCCAGCAGGCAGGGGGGGGTCACAGATACGCAGTATTTT; clone size: -; V gene: TRBV10-2; D gene: -; J gene: TRBJ2-3
CDR3 protein: CASSSMTGSNEQFF; CDR3 DNA: TGTGCTAGCAGCTCCATGACAGGGAGCAATGAGCAGTTCTTC; clone size: -; V gene: TRBV7-7; D gene: TRBD1; J gene: TRBJ2-1
CDR3 protein: CASSLYLAGGETQYF; CDR3 DNA: TGTGCCAGCAGCTTATACCTCGCCGGGGGAGAGACCCAGTACTTC; clone size: few; V gene: TRBV11-1; D gene: -; J gene: TRBJ2-5
CDR3 protein: CASSAPRGWYNEQFF; CDR3 DNA: TGTGCCAGCAGTGCCCCCCGGGGGTGGTACAATGAGCAGTTCTTC; clone size: -; V gene: TRBV28; D gene: -; J gene: TRBJ2-1
CDR3 protein: CASSLRLGGYNEQFF; CDR3 DNA: TGTGCCAGCAGCCTACGACTAGGGGGATACAATGAGCAGTTCTTC; clone size: -; V gene: TRBV9; D gene: -; J gene: TRBJ2-1
CDR3 protein: CASSVSGRADEQFF; CDR3 DNA: TGCGCCAGCAGTGTGAGCGGGAGGGCCGATGAGCAGTTCTTC; clone size: -; V gene: TRBV4-3; D gene: TRBD2; J gene: TRBJ2-1
CDR3 protein: CASSPQGQTGNTIYF; CDR3 DNA: TGCGCCAGCAGCCCGCAGGGACAGACTGGAAACACCATATATTTT; clone size: -; V gene: TRBV5-1; D gene: TRBD1; J gene: TRBJ1-3
CDR3 protein: CAISEGEGYGYTF; CDR3 DNA: TGTGCCATCAGTGAGGGAGAGGGCTATGGCTACACCTTC; clone size: few; V gene: TRBV10-3; D gene: -; J gene: TRBJ1-2
CDR3 protein: CATTGSRRDGEQYF; CDR3 DNA: TGTGCCACCACAGGGTCTAGGCGGGATGGCGAGCAGTACTTC; clone size: once; V gene: TRBV15; D gene: -; J gene: TRBJ2-7
CDR3 protein: CATAPRAKGGEQYF; CDR3 DNA: TGTGCCACCGCCCCCCGGGCCAAGGGTGGCGAGCAGTACTTC; clone size: -; V gene: TRBV28; D gene: -; J gene: TRBJ2-7
CDR3 protein: CASSSPGEKLFF; CDR3 DNA: TGTGCCAGCAGCTCCCCGGGCGAAAAACTGTTTTTT; clone size: once; V gene: TRBV7-9; D gene: -; J gene: TRBJ1-4
CDR3 protein: CASSPLAGGPNEQFF; CDR3 DNA: TGTGCCAGCAGCCCCTTAGCGGGAGGGCCCAATGAGCAGTTCTTC; clone size: -; V gene: TRBV4-2; D gene: TRBD2; J gene: TRBJ2-1
CDR3 protein: CAWSRGNGQPQHF; CDR3 DNA: TGTGCCTGGAGTAGGGGGAACGGGCAGCCCCAGCATTTT; clone size: many; V gene: TRBV30; D gene: -; J gene: TRBJ1-5
CDR3 protein: CASSSGAGDYEQYF; CDR3 DNA: TGTGCCAGCAGCAGCGGAGCGGGAGATTACGAGCAGTACTTC; clone size: few; V gene: TRBV7-3; D gene: TRBD2; J gene: TRBJ2-7
CDR3 protein: CAWSGDRGGEQYF; CDR3 DNA: TGTGCCTGGAGTGGGGACAGGGGCGGCGAGCAGTACTTC; clone size: once; V gene: TRBV30; D gene: TRBD1; J gene: TRBJ2-7
CDR3 protein: CASSSTLGEKPFF; CDR3 DNA: TGTGCCAGCAGCTCCACACTCGGAGAAAAACCGTTTTTT; clone size: -; V gene: TRBV7-8; D gene: -; J gene: TRBJ1-4
CDR3 protein: CASSGWSNTEAFF; CDR3 DNA: TGTGCCAGCAGTGGATGGTCTAACACTGAAGCTTTCTTT; clone size: many; V gene: TRBV27; D gene: -; J gene: TRBJ1-1
CDR3 protein: CASSLDDGFQYF; CDR3 DNA: TGTGCCAGCAGCTTAGATGACGGATTTCAGTACTTC; clone size: -; V gene: TRBV7-6; D gene: -; J gene: TRBJ2-4
CDR3 protein: CSVEEPTSGSSAYNEQFF; CDR3 DNA: TGCAGCGTTGAAGAGCCGACTAGCGGGAGCTCGGCGTACAATGAGCAGTTCTTC; clone size: many; V gene: TRBV29-1; D gene: TRBD2; J gene: TRBJ2-1
CDR3 protein: CASSLARGADTQYF; CDR3 DNA: TGTGCCAGCAGCTTAGCCCGCGGGGCAGATACGCAGTATTTT; clone size: -; V gene: TRBV11-2; D gene: -; J gene: TRBJ2-3
CDR3 protein: CASSLGRSPNYGYTF; CDR3 DNA: TGTGCCAGCAGTTTAGGTAGGAGCCCTAACTATGGCTACACCTTC; clone size: once; V gene: TRBV28; D gene: -; J gene: TRBJ1-2
CDR3 protein: CASSSRSLAGGIPDTQYF; CDR3 DNA: TGTGCCAGCAGCTCACGTTCCCTAGCGGGGGGGATCCCGGATACGCAGTATTTT; clone size: -; V gene: TRBV7-3; D gene: TRBD2; J gene: TRBJ2-3
CDR3 protein: CASSLVRAGDTQYF; CDR3 DNA: TGTGCCAGCAGTTTGGTTAGGGCGGGAGATACGCAGTATTTT; clone size: -; V gene: TRBV27; D gene: -; J gene: TRBJ2-3
CDR3 protein: CASSLGDAYGYTF; CDR3 DNA: TGTGCCAGCAGCTTAGGGGATGCCTATGGCTACACCTTC; clone size: few; V gene: TRBV7-9; D gene: -; J gene: TRBJ1-2
CDR3 protein: CSVELGPKTEAFF; CDR3 DNA: TGCAGCGTTGAATTAGGCCCCAAAACTGAAGCTTTCTTT; clone size: -; V gene: TRBV29-1; D gene: -; J gene: TRBJ1-1
CDR3 protein: CASSPPSGHVTQYF; CDR3 DNA: TGTGCCAGCTCACCACCCAGCGGTCATGTGACCCAGTACTTC; clone size: -; V gene: TRBV18; D gene: -; J gene: TRBJ2-5
CDR3 protein: CSVRAGGQETQYF; CDR3 DNA: TGCAGCGTTCGGGCAGGGGGCCAAGAGACCCAGTACTTC; clone size: few; V gene: TRBV29-1; D gene: TRBD1; J gene: TRBJ2-5
CDR3 protein: CSVASSGAQETQYF; CDR3 DNA: TGCAGCGTTGCTAGCAGCGGGGCCCAAGAGACCCAGTACTTC; clone size: -; V gene: TRBV29-1; D gene: TRBD2; J gene: TRBJ2-5
CDR3 protein: CASSFPLRLASYEQYF; CDR3 DNA: TGTGCCAGCAGTTTCCCCCTTCGACTAGCCTCCTACGAGCAGTACTTC; clone size: -; V gene: TRBV27; D gene: TRBD2; J gene: TRBJ2-7
CDR3 protein: CASSHRQEGGTGELFF; CDR3 DNA: TGCGCCAGCAGCCACAGGCAGGAGGGTGGAACCGGGGAGCTGTTTTTT; clone size: -; V gene: TRBV4-1; D gene: -; J gene: TRBJ2-2
CDR3 protein: CSVDYRGGVGYTF; CDR3 DNA: TGCAGCGTGGATTATAGAGGGGGTGTCGGCTACACCTTC; clone size: few; V gene: TRBV29-1; D gene: -; J gene: TRBJ1-2
CDR3 protein: CASSGDRGLGTQYF; CDR3 DNA: TGTGCCAGCAGCGGAGACAGGGGGCTGGGGACCCAGTACTTC; clone size: -; V gene: TRBV5-4; D gene: TRBD1; J gene: TRBJ2-5
CDR3 protein: CASSLGRARSSYEQYF; CDR3 DNA: TGTGCCAGCAGCCTCGGGAGGGCTAGGAGCTCCTACGAGCAGTACTTC; clone size: -; V gene: TRBV13; D gene: TRBD2; J gene: TRBJ2-7
CDR3 protein: CASSVGSRTVNTEAFF; CDR3 DNA: TGTGCCAGCAGCGTAGGTAGCCGGACCGTGAACACTGAAGCTTTCTTT; clone size: -; V gene: TRBV9; D gene: -; J gene: TRBJ1-1
CDR3 protein: CASSPRGGQSEQYF; CDR3 DNA: TGTGCCAGCAGCCCCCGGGGGGGGCAGAGCGAGCAGTACTTC; clone size: -; V gene: TRBV7-2; D gene: TRBD2; J gene: TRBJ2-7
CDR3 protein: CASSLGGINEKLFF; CDR3 DNA: TGCGCCAGCAGCTTGGGAGGTATTAATGAAAAACTGTTTTTT; clone size: few; V gene: TRBV5-1; D gene: -; J gene: TRBJ1-4
CDR3 protein: CASSLAGQRLHSGYTF; CDR3 DNA: TGTGCCAGCAGCTTGGCCGGCCAAAGGTTACATTCTGGCTACACCTTC; clone size: -; V gene: TRBV5-4; D gene: -; J gene: TRBJ1-2
CDR3 protein: CASSLGGEGSGTYNEQFF; CDR3 DNA: TGTGCCAGCAGTTTGGGGGGAGAGGGAAGTGGAACCTACAATGAGCAGTTCTTC; clone size: few; V gene: TRBV27; D gene: -; J gene: TRBJ2-1
CDR3 protein: CSVVLLTHGQFF; CDR3 DNA: TGCAGCGTTGTTTTATTGACACACGGGCAGTTCTTC; clone size: few; V gene: TRBV29-1; D gene: -; J gene: TRBJ2-1
CDR3 protein: CASSQRDSYVEQYF; CDR3 DNA: TGTGCCAGCAGCCAGCGGGACTCGTATGTAGAGCAGTACTTC; clone size: -; V gene: TRBV7-8; D gene: TRBD2; J gene: TRBJ2-5
CDR3 protein: CASSSPGLASEQFF; CDR3 DNA: TGTGCCAGCAGTTCCCCCGGACTAGCTAGTGAGCAGTTCTTC; clone size: -; V gene: TRBV28; D gene: TRBD2; J gene: TRBJ2-1
CDR3 protein: CASSQGNQETQYF; CDR3 DNA: TGTGCCAGCTCCCAGGGGAACCAAGAGACCCAGTACTTC; clone size: -; V gene: TRBV7-3; D gene: -; J gene: TRBJ2-5